This T cell receptor beta chain is from a study of T cells in Graves' hyperthyroidism and ophthalmopathy (dated by TCRdb to about 2019). About the study as a whole: Peripheral blood was sampled at the time of initial diagnosis, prior to any treatment. To identify distinguishing TCR V-J signatures, a discovery cohort of about a hundred patients was used, comprising roughly 45 with Graves' ophthalmopathy and approximately 58 with stable Graves' hyperthyroidism. Whether ophthalmopathy could be predicted prospectively was tested in an independent validation cohort made up of roughly 19 hyperthyroidism patients plus 17 patients who later progressed to ophthalmopathy. The 90 to 100 discovery patients were randomly divided into training and test sets at a 7:3 ratio. The study also compared thyroid tissue and blood T-cell repertoires from five or six Graves' hyperthyroidism patients. After blood sampling, hyperthyroidism patients were treated with methimazole at a starting dose of 30 mg daily, and ophthalmopathy patients were treated with high-dose intravenous methylprednisolone. The paper reports TCR Vbeta CDR3 sequencing of approximately 140 peripheral blood samples: fewer than 50 ophthalmopathy, over 70 hyperthyroidism and approximately 17 progressor patients. Results and caveats for the whole study, not just this receptor: In validation, the model predicted progression to ophthalmopathy a median of about 6 months before onset, with roughly 70% sensitivity and about 72% specificity. Sample size was not statistically predetermined, and investigators were not blinded to group allocation. Ophthalmopathy was separated from stable hyperthyroidism by a 13 V-J signature model, with about 88% sensitivity and roughly 84% specificity obtained in cross-validation and 80%/75% obtained in testing. Most expanded thyroid clonotypes (frequency above 0.001) were also found in blood, which suggests that blood repertoires may mirror thyroid immune responses.

This clonotype has at least ten counts. What this receptor recognizes is not known. No qualities accompany the bases; no much larger clone lies one base away. The TCR beta CDR3 regions were amplified from the RNA transcripts. For the first round of RT-PCR on the TCR CDR3, the HTBI primer set was used together with the Qiagen OneStep RT-PCR kit. Libraries were constructed in a second round of multiplex PCR, after which size selection and purification were performed. Paired-end sequencing of the libraries was performed with 100 bp reads on an Illumina HiSeq2000. Under the source paper's analysis protocol: SOAPnuke was used to process the raw data, with reads discarded if the reads contained adapters or uncalled bases, had a mean Phred below 15, or lacked an exact constant-primer or identifier match. COPE v1.2.5 was used to merge high-quality paired reads, and clonotypes were defined as unique nucleotide sequences. MiTCR v1.1 was used to align the clonotypes against IMGT TRBV, TRBD and TRBJ reference segments. The analysis included only V-J combinations with a frequency above 0.0001, which together covered roughly 99% of the repertoires. A TCS score was defined as the ratio of F50 (clonal expansion) to E x V (chaos), with BLOSUM62-based TCRdist applied between CDR3 peptides within each V-J. Welch's t-statistics and random forest reduced several hundred V-J features to 13, which were used in a naive Bayes classifier (R e1071). The public sequencing data were trimmed at Q25 with fastp and processed into clonotypes with MiXCR by TCRdb, which kept only in-frame beta chains. Rows are unified per CDR3 protein, each entry keeping the most common DNA and genes. TCRdb, not the original authors, processed these V and J calls. Across this sample there are 550,000 to 850,000 distinct CDR3 sequences, with over 15% seen only once. Of the sample, over 15% falls within the top ten clones.

Looking up the germline V gene yields CDR1 KGHSH and CDR2 LQKENI. V loses 4 bases, J loses 2 bases, and the germline ends lie 5 bases apart. The cysteine opens and the phenylalanine closes a CDR3 of 13 amino acids. The only DNA kept is the CDR3, 39 bases in frame from the first base. Hyperthyroidism patients were newly diagnosed, had a disease duration of under 2 months, and were aged 18 to 65 years. Any patient with an uncontrolled infection, another autoimmune disease, pregnancy or lactation was excluded. Diagnoses were established on the basis of clinical symptoms, serum thyroxine and TRAb, thyroid ultrasound, and orbital computed tomography. Blood from progressor patients was drawn when they were first diagnosed with hyperthyroidism, before any ophthalmopathy symptoms appeared. PBMCs were separated from 8 to 10 ml of fresh peripheral blood using Ficoll-Paque density gradient centrifugation. Progressor patients were initially diagnosed with Graves' hyperthyroidism and developed ophthalmopathy during follow-up. Total RNA was extracted using Trizol reagent, and RNA quality was assessed on an Agilent 2100 Bioanalyzer.

Input material: blood. The sequence was obtained from a woman between 50 and 59 years old with Graves' hyperthyroidism that later progressed to Graves' ophthalmopathy. The receptor chain draws on TRBV18 and TRBJ1-4; confidence is insufficient to name the D gene. At the DNA level, the sequence is TGTGCCAGCTCACAGGATACTAATGAAAAACTGTTTTTT. The encoded protein is CASSQDTNEKLFF.